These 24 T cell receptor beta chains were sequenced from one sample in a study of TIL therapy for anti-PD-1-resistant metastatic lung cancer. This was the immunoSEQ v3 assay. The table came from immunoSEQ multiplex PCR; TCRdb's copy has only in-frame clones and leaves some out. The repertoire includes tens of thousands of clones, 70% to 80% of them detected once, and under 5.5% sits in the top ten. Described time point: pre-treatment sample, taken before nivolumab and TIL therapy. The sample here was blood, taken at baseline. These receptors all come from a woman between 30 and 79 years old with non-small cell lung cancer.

The CDR3 region is CASSPTLTGDRGYTF. For the CDR3, the DNA is TGCGCCAGCAGCCCGACCTTGACAGGGGACCGGGGCTACACCTTC. V gene TRBV5-1 combines with J gene TRBJ1-2; 8 bases map to TRBD1. Germline CDR1 reads SGHRS; CDR2 reads YFSETQ. The CDR3 is 15 amino acids. The trim removed 4 bases at V and 8 bases at J, leaving 13 bases unmatched.

CDR3 sequence reads: CASSQETGRHEQYF. The CDR3, as DNA: TGTGCCAGCAGCCAAGAGACAGGGAGACACGAGCAGTACTTC. The chain joins TRBV4-2 to TRBJ2-7; 7 bases map to TRBD1. Per germline, CDR1 LGHNA and CDR2 YNFKEQ. The CDR3 length is 14 residues. Germline trimming cut 0 bases from V and 5 bases from J; bases unmatched to any gene: 4.

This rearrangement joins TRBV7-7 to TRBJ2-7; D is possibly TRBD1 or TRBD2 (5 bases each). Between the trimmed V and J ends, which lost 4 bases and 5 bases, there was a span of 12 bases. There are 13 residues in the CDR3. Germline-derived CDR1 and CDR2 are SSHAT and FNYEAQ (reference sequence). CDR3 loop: CASSSGSWDEQYF. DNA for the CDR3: TGTGCCAGCAGCTCAGGGAGTTGGGACGAGCAGTACTTC.

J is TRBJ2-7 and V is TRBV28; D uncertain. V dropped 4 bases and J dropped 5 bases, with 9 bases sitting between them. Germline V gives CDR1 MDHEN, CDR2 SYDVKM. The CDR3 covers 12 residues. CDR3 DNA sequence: TGTGCCAGCAGTTCCTGGAGCGACGAGCAGTACTTC. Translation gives CASSSWSDEQYF.

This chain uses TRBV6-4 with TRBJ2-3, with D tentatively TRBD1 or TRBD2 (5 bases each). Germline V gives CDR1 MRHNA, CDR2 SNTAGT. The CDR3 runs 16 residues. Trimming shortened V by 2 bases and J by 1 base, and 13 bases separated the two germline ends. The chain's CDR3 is CASSDDPTGRTDTQYF. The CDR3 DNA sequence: TGTGCCAGCAGTGACGACCCAACGGGGCGCACAGATACGCAGTATTTT.

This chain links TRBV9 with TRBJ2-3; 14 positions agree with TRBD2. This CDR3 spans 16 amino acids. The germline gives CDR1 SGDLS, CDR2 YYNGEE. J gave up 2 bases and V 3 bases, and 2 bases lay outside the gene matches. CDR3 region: CASSGLAGGPTDTQYF. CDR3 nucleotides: TGTGCCAGCAGCGGACTAGCGGGGGGGCCCACAGATACGCAGTATTTT.

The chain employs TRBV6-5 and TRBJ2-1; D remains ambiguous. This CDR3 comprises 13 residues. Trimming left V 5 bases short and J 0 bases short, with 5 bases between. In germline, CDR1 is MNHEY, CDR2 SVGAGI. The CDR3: CASSISSYNEQFF. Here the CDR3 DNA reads TGTGCCAGCAGTATTAGCTCCTACAATGAGCAGTTCTTC.

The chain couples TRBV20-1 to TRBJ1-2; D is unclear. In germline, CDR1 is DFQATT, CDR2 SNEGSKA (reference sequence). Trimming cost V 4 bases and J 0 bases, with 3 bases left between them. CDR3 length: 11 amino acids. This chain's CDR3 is CSATANYGYTF. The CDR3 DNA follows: TGCAGTGCTACAGCTAACTATGGCTACACCTTC.

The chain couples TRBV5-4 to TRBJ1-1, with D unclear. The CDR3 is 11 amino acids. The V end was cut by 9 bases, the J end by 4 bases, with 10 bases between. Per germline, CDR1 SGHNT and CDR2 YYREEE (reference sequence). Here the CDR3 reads CATSPGTEAFF. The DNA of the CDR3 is TGTGCCACCTCACCTGGCACTGAAGCTTTCTTT.

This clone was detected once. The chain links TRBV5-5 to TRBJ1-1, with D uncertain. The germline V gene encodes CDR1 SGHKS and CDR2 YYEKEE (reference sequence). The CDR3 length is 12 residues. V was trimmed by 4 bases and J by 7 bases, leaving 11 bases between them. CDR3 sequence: CASSATQDEAFF. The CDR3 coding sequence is TGTGCCAGCAGCGCGACGCAAGATGAAGCTTTCTTT.

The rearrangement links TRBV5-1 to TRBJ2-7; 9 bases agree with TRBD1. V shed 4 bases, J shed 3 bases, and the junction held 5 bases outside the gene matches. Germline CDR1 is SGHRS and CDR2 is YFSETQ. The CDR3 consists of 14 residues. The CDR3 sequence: CASSKQGAIYEQYF. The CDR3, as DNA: TGCGCCAGCAGCAAACAGGGGGCGATCTACGAGCAGTACTTC. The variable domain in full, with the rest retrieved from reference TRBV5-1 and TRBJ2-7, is KAGVTQTPRYLIKTRGQQVTLSCSPISGHRSVSWYQQTPGQGLQFLFEYFSETQRNKGNFPGRFSGRQFSNSRSEMNVSTLELGDSALYLCASSKQGAIYEQYFGPGTRLTVT.

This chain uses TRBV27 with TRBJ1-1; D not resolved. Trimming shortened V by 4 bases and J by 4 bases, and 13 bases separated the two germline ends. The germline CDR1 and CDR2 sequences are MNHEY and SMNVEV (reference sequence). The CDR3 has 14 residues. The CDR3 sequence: CASSYDGWGTEAFF. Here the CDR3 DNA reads TGTGCCAGCAGTTACGACGGGTGGGGCACTGAAGCTTTCTTT.

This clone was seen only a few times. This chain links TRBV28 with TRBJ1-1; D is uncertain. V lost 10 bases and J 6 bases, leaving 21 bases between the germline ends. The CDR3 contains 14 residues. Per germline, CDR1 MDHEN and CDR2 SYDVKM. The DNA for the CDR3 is TGTGCCACCTCCCCAGGTGGGAGATGGGCTGAAGCTTTCTTT. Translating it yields CATSPGGRWAEAFF.

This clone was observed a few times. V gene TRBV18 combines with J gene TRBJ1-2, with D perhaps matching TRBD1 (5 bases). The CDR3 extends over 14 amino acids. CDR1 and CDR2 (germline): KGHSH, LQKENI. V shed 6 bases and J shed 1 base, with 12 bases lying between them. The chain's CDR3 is CASSTRGDNYGYTF. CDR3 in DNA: TGTGCCAGCTCTACCAGAGGGGATAACTATGGCTACACCTTC.

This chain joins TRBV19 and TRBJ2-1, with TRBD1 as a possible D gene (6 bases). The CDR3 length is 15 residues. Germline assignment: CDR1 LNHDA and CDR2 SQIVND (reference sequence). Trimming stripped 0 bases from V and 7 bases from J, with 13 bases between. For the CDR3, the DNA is TGTGCCAGTAGTATAGAGACAGGTGCCCCTAATGAGCAGTTCTTC. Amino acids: CASSIETGAPNEQFF.

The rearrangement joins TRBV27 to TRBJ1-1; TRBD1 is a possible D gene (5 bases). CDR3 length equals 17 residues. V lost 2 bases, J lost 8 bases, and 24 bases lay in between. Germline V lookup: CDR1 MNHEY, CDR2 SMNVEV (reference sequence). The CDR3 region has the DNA TGTGCCAGCAGTTTACATAACAGGCCAAACCCCCCTGCCGAAGCTTTCTTT. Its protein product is CASSLHNRPNPPAEAFF.

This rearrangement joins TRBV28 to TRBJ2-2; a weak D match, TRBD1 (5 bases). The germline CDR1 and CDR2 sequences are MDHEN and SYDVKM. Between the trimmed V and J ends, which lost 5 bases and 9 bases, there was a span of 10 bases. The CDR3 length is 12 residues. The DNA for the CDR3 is TGTGCCAGCAGTCCTCAGGGAAGGGAGCTGTTTTTT. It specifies CASSPQGRELFF.

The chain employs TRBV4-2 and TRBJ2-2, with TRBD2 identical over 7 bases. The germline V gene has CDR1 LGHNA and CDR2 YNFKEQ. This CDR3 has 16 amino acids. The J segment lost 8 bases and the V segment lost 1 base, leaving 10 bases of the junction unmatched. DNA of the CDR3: TGTGCCAGCAGCCAAGGCGGGAGCGTCTGGGAAGGGGAGCTGTTTTTT. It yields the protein CASSQGGSVWEGELFF.

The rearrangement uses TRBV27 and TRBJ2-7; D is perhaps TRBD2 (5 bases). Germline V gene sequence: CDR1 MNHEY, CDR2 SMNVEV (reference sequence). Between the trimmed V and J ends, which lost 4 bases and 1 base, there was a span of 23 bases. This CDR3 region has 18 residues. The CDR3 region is CASSYTLPRRVPSYEQYF. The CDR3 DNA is TGTGCCAGCAGTTATACACTCCCTCGGCGGGTACCATCCTACGAGCAGTACTTC.

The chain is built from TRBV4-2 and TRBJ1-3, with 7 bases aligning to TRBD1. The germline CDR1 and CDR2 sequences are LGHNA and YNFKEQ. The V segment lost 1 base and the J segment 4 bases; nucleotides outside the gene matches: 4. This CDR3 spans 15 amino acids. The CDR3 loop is CASSQVRQGGNTIYF. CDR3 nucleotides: TGTGCCAGCAGCCAAGTGCGACAGGGAGGAAACACCATATATTTT.

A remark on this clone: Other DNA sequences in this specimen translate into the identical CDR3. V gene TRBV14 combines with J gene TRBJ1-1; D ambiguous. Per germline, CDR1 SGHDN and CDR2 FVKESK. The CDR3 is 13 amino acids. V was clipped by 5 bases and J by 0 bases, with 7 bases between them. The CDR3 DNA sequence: TGTGCCAGCAGCAGCCAGGTGAACACTGAAGCTTTCTTT. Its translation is CASSSQVNTEAFF.

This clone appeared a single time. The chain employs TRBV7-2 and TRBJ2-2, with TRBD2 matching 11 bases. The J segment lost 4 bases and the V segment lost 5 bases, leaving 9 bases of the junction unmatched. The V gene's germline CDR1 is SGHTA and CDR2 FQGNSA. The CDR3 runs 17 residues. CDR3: CASSVIAGGHVTGELFF. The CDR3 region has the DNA TGTGCCAGCAGCGTCATAGCGGGGGGGCATGTCACCGGGGAGCTGTTTTTT.

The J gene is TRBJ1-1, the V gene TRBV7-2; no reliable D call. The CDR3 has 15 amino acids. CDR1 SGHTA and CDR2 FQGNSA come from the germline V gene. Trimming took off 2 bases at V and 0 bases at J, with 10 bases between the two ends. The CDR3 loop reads CASSLSRNLNTEAFF. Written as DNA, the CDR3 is TGTGCCAGCAGCTTAAGCAGAAACTTGAACACTGAAGCTTTCTTT. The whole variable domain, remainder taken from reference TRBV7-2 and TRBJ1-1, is GAGVSQSPSNKVTEKGKDVELRCDPISGHTALYWYRQSLGQGLEFLIYFQGNSAPDKSGLPSDRFSAERTGGSVSTLTIQRTQQEDSAVYLCASSLSRNLNTEAFFGQGTRLTVV.

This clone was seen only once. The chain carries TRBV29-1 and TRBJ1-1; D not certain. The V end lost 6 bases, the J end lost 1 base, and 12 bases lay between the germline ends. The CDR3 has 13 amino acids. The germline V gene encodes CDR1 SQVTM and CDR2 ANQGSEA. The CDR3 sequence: CSVVDRANTEAFF. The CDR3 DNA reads TGCAGCGTGGTAGATAGGGCGAACACTGAAGCTTTCTTT.